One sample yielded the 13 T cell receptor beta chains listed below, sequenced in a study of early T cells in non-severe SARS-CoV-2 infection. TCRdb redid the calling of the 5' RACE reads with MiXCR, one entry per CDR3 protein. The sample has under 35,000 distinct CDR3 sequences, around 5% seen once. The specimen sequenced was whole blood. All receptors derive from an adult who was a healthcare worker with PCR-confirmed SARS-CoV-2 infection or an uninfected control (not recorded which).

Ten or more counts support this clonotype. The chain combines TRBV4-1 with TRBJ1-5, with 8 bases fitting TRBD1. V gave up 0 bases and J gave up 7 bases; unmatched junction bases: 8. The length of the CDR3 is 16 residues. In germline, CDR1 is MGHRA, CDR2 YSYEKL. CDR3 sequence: CASSQDGQGARQPQHF. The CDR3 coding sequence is TGCGCCAGCAGCCAAGATGGCCAGGGGGCGCGGCAGCCCCAGCATTTT.

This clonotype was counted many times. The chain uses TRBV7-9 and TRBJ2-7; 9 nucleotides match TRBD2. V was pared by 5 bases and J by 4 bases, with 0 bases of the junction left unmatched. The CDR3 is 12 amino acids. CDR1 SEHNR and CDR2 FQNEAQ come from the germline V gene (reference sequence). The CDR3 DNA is TGTGCCAGCAGCAGCGGGAGGTACGAGCAGTACTTC. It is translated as CASSSGRYEQYF.

This CDR3 is CASSLIGAAGDTQYF. The CDR3 DNA follows: TGTGCCAGCAGCTTAATTGGGGCAGCGGGGGATACGCAGTATTTT. The rearrangement uses TRBV11-2 and TRBJ2-3; 7 positions agree with TRBD2. This CDR3 has 15 amino acids. The V and J ends lost 2 bases and 6 bases, in that order; junction bases with no gene match: 8. Germline V gives CDR1 SGHAT, CDR2 FQNNGV.

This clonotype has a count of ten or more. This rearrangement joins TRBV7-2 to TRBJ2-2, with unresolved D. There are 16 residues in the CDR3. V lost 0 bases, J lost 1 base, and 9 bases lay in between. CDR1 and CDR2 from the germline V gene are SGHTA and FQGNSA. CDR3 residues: CASSLALARNTGELFF. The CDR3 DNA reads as TGTGCCAGCAGCTTAGCTTTGGCTCGGAACACCGGGGAGCTGTTTTTT.

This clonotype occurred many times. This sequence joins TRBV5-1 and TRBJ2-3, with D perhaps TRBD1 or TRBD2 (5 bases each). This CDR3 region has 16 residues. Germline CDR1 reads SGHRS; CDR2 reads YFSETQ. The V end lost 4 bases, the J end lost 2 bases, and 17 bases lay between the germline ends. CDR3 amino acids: CASSKRDALYTDTQYF. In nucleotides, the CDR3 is TGCGCCAGCAGCAAACGGGACGCCCTTTACACAGATACGCAGTATTTT.

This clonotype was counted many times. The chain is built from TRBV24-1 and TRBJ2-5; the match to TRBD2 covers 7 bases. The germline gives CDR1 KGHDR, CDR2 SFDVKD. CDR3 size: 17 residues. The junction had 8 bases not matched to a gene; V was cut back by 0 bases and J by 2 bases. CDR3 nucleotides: TGTGCCACCAGTGATTTGTCGGCGGGAGAGGTACAAGAGACCCAGTACTTC. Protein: CATSDLSAGEVQETQYF.

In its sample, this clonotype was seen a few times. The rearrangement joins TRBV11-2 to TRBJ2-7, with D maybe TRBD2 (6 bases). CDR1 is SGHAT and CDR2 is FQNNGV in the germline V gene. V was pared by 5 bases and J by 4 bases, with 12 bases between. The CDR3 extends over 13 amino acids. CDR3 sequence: CASSIGTLYEQYF. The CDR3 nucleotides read TGTGCCAGCAGCATCGGGACTTTATACGAGCAGTACTTC.

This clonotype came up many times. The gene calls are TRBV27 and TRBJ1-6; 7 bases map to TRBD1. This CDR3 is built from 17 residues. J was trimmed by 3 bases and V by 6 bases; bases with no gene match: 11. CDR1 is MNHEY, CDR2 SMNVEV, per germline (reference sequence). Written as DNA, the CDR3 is TGTGCCAGCAGACGAGCAGGGGGTGCCTACTATAATTCACCCCTCCACTTT. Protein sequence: CASRRAGGAYYNSPLHF.

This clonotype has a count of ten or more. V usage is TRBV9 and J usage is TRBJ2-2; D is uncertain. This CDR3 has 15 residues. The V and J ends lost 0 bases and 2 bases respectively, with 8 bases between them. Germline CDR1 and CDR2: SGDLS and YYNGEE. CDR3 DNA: TGTGCCAGCAGCGTAGAACAGCTAAACACCGGGGAGCTGTTTTTT. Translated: CASSVEQLNTGELFF. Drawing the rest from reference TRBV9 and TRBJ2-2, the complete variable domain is DSGVTQTPKHLITATGQRVTLRCSPRSGDLSVYWYQQSLDQGLQFLIQYYNGEERAKGNILERFSAQQFPDLHSELNLSSLELGDSALYFCASSVEQLNTGELFFGEGSRLTVL.

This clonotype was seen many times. In DNA, the CDR3 is TGTGCCAGCATACTACAGGGGGGTTACTACGAGCAGTACTTC. Amino acids: CASILQGGYYEQYF. V usage is TRBV6-2 or TRBV6-3 and J usage is TRBJ2-7; 8 nucleotides match TRBD1. Germline CDR1 is MNHEY and CDR2 is SVGEGT. The junction had 8 bases not matched to a gene; V was cut back by 7 bases and J by 3 bases. The CDR3 is made up of 14 amino acids.

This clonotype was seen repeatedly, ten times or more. The CDR3 nucleotides are TGTGCCAGCAGCGTTATGGACACCGAGGGGAATGAGCAGTTCTTC. This sequence encodes CASSVMDTEGNEQFF. The V call is TRBV7-8, the J call TRBJ2-1; the D call may be TRBD1 or TRBD2 (5 bases each). Trimming left V 5 bases short and J 7 bases short, with 18 bases between. The CDR3 consists of 15 residues. The germline gives CDR1 SGHVS, CDR2 FQNEAQ.

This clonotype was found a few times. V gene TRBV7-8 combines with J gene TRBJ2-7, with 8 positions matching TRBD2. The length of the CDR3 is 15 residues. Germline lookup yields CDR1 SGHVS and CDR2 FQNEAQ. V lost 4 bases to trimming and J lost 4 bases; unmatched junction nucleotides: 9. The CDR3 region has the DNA TGTGCCAGCAGCTCCGGCACTAGCGGAACTTACGAGCAGTACTTC. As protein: CASSSGTSGTYEQYF.

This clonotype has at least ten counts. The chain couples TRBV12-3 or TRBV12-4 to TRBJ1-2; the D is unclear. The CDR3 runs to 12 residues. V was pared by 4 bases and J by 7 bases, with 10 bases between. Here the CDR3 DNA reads TGTGCCAGCAGTTCCCGACCGGCTGGCTACACCTTC. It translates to CASSSRPAGYTF.